This TCR beta chain emerged from a study of Ad26.COV2.S vaccination and SARS-CoV-2 variants. Study outcomes and limitations: Reported post-vaccination CD8+ and CD4+ T cell responses to spike showed substantial breadth. The placebo group had lower spike-specific TCR breadth than the vaccine recipients did.

On this clone itself: Its antigen is as yet unknown.

Documented treatment: 15 to 20 received Ad26.COV2.S at low or high dose, single or two shots; several received placebo; per-sample allocation not given. Sampling occurred on day 63 after the first vaccine or placebo injection. The CDR3 sequence is 12 residues long. The ends were cut back, 2 bases at V and 7 bases at J, with 7 bases in the middle. Germline assignment: CDR1 MRHNA and CDR2 SNTAGT. Repertoires were generated with immunoSEQ multiplex PCR, while TCRdb's copy carries only in-frame clones and drops some. The profile covers about 250,000 clones, with roughly nine tenths appearing a single time and roughly 3% taken by the ten largest.

This chain links TRBV6-4 with TRBJ2-3; D remains ambiguous. This receptor was obtained from a person between 18 and 65 years old who received the Ad26.COV2.S COVID-19 vaccine or a placebo. This sample comprised peripheral blood, obtained in a trial of Ad26.COV2.S vaccine versus placebo. The DNA of the CDR3 is TGTGCCAGCAGTGACGGTCGGTATACGCAGTATTTT. Encoded protein: CASSDGRYTQYF.